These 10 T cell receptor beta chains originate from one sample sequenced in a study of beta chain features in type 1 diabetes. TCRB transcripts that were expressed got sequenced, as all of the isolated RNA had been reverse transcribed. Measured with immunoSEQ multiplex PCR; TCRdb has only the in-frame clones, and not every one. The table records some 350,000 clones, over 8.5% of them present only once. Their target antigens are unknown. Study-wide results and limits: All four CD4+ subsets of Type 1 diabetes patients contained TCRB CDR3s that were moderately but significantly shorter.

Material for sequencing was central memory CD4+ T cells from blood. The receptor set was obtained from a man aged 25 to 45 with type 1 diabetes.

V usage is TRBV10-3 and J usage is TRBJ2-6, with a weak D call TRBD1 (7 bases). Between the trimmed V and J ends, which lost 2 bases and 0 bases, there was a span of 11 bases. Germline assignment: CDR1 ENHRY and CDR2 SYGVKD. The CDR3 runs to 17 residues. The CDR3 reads CAISEPGGSSGANVLTF. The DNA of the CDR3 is TGTGCCATCAGTGAGCCAGGGGGGAGCTCTGGGGCCAACGTCCTGACTTTC.

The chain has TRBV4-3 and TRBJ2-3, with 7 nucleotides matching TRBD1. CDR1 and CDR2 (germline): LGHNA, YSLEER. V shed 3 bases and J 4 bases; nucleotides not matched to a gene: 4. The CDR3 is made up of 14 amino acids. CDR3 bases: TGCGCCAGCAGCCAGGTACAGGGGTCAGATACGCAGTATTTT. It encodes CASSQVQGSDTQYF.

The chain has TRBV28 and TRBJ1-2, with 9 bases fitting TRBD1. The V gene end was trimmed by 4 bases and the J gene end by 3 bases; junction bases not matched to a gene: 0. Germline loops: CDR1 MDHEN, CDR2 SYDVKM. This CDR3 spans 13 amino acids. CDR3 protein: CASSWDRDYGYTF. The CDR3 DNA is TGTGCCAGCAGTTGGGACAGGGACTATGGCTACACCTTC.

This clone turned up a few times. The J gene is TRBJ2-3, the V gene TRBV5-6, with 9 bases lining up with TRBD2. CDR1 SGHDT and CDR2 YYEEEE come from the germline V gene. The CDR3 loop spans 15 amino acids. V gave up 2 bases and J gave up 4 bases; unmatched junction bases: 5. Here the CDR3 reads CASSLAGGVADTQYF. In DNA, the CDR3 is TGTGCCAGCAGCTTAGCGGGAGGAGTAGCAGATACGCAGTATTTT.

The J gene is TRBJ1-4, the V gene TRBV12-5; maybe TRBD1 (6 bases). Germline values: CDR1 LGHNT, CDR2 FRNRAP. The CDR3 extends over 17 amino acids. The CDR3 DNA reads TGTCCCAGCCGCGGGGGCCACCTAGGATACTCTAATGAAAAACTGTTTTTT. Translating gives CPSRGGHLGYSNEKLFF.

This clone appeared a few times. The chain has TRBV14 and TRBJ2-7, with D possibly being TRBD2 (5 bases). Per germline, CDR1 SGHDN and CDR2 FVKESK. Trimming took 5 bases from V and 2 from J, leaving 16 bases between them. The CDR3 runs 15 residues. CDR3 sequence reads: CASSVAEVATYEQYF. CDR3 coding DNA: TGTGCCAGCAGCGTGGCGGAGGTGGCTACCTACGAGCAGTACTTC.

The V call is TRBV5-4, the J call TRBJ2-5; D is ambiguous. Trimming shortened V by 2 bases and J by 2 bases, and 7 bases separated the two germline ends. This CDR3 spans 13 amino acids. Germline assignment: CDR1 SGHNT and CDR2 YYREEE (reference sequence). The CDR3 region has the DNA TGTGCCAGCAGCTTCGACGCGCAAGAGACCCAGTACTTC. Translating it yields CASSFDAQETQYF.

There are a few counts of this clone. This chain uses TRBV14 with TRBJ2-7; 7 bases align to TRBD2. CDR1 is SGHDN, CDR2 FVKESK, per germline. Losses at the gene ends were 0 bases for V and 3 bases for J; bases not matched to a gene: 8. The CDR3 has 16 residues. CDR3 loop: CASSQDRGLGFYEQYF. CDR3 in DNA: TGTGCCAGCAGCCAAGACAGAGGACTAGGTTTCTACGAGCAGTACTTC.

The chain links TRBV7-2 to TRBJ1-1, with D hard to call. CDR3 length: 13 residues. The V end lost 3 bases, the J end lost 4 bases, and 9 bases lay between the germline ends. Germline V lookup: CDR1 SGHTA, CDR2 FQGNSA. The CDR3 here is CASSLMRATEAFF. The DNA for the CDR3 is TGTGCCAGCAGCTTGATGAGGGCCACTGAAGCTTTCTTT.

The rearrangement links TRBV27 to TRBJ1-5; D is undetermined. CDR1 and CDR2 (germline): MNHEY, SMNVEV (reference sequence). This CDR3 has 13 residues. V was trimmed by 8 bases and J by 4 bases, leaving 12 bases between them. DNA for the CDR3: TGTGCCAGCGCAACCCAGCCAAATCAGCCCCAGCATTTT. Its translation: CASATQPNQPQHF.